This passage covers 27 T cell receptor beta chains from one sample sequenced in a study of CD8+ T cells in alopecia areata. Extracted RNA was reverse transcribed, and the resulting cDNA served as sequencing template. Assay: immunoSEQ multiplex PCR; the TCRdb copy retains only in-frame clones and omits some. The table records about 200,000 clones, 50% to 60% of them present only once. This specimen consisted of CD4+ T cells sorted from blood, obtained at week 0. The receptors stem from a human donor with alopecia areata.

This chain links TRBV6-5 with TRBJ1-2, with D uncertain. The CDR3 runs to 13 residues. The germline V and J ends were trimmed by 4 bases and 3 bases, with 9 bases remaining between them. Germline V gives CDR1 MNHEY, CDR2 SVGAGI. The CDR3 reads CASSSEPYYGYTF. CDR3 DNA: TGTGCCAGCAGTTCCGAACCCTACTATGGCTACACCTTC.

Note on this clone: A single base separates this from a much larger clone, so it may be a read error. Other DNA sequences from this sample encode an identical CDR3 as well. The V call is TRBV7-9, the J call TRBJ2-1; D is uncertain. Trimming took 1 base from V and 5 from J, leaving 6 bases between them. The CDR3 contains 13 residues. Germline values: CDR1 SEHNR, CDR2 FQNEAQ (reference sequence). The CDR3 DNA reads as TGTGCCAGCAGCTTAGGGGCGAACAATGAGCAGTTCTTC. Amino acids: CASSLGANNEQFF.

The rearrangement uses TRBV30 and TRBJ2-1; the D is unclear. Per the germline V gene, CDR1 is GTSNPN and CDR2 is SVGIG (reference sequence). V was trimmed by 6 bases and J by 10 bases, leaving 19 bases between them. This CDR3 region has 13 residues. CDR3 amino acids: CACRPTFLTEQFF. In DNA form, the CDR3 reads TGTGCCTGCAGGCCTACGTTCCTTACGGAGCAGTTCTTC.

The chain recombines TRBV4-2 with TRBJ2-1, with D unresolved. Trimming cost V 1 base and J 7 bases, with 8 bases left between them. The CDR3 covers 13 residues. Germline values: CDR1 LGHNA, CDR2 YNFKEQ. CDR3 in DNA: TGTGCCAGCAGCCAAGTCGGCGGTAATGAGCAGTTCTTC. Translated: CASSQVGGNEQFF.

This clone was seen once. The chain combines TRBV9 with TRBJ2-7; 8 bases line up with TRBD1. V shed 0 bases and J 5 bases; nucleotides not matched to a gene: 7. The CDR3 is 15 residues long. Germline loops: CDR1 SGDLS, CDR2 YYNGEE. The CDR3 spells CASSVGQGLNDEQYF. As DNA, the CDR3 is TGTGCCAGCAGCGTAGGACAGGGGTTGAACGACGAGCAGTACTTC.

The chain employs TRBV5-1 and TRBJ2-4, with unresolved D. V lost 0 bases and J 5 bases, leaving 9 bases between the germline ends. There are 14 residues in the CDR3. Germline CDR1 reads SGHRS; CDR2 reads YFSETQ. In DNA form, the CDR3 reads TGCGCCAGCAGCTTGGGTTCAGCTCAAAACATTCAGTACTTC. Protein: CASSLGSAQNIQYF.

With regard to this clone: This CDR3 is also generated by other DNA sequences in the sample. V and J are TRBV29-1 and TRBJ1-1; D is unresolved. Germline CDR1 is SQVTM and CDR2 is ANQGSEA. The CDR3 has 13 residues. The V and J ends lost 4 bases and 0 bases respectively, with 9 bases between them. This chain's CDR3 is CSVGGVLNTEAFF. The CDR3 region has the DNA TGCAGCGTTGGAGGAGTGCTGAACACTGAAGCTTTCTTT. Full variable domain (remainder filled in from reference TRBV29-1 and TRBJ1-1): SAVISQKPSRDICQRGTSLTIQCQVDSQVTMMFWYRQQPGQSLTLIATANQGSEATYESGFVIDKFPISRPNLTFSTLTVSNMSPEDSSIYLCSVGGVLNTEAFFGQGTRLTVV.

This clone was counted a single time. The CDR3 DNA reads as TGTGCCAGCAGCCAAGGTTGGGATAGCGGGAGCTCAGATACGCAGTATTTT. Protein sequence: CASSQGWDSGSSDTQYF. The V call is TRBV4-2, the J call TRBJ2-3, with TRBD2 matching over 9 bases. With V trimmed by 1 base and J by 4 bases, 9 bases remained unmatched. Germline CDR1 reads LGHNA; CDR2 reads YNFKEQ. CDR3 size: 17 residues.

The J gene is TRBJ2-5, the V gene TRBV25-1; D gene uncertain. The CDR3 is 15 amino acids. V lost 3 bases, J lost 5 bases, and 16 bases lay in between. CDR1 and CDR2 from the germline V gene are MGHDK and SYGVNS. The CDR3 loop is CASSDLAAPRETQYF. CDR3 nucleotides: TGTGCCAGCAGTGACCTCGCGGCCCCGCGGGAGACCCAGTACTTC.

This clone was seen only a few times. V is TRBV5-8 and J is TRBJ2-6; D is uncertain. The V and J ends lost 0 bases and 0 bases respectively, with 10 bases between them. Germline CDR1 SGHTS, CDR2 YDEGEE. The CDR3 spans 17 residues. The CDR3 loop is CASSLAGRLSGANVLTF. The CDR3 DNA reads TGTGCCAGCAGCTTGGCAGGCCGGCTCTCTGGGGCCAACGTCCTGACTTTC.

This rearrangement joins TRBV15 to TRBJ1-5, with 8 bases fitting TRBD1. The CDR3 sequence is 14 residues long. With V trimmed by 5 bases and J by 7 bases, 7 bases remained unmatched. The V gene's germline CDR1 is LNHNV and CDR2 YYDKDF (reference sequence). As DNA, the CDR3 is TGTGCCACCAGCGCCCGGACAGGGAGGCAGCCCCAGCATTTT. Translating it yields CATSARTGRQPQHF. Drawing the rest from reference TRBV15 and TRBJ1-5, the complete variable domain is DAMVIQNPRYQVTQFGKPVTLSCSQTLNHNVMYWYQQKSSQAPKLLFHYYDKDFNNEADTPDNFQSRRPNTSFCFLDIRSPGLGDTAMYLCATSARTGRQPQHFGDGTRLSIL.

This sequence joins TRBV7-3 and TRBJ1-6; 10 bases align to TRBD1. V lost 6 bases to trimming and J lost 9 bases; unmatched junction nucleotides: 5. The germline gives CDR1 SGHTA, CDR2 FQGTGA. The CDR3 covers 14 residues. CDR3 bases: TGTGCCAGCAGTTTCGGACAGGGGGGTTCACCCCTCCACTTT. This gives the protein CASSFGQGGSPLHF. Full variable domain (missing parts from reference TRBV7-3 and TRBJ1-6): GAGVSQTPSNKVTEKGKYVELRCDPISGHTALYWYRQSLGQGPEFLIYFQGTGAADDSGLPNDRFFAVRPEGSVSTLKIQRTERGDSAVYLCASSFGQGGSPLHFGNGTRLTVT.

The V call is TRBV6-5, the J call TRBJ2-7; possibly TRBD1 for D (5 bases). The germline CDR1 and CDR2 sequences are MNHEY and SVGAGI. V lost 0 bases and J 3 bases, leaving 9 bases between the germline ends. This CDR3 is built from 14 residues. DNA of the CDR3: TGTGCCAGCAGTTACTCAAGACAGAACTACGAGCAGTACTTC. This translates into CASSYSRQNYEQYF.

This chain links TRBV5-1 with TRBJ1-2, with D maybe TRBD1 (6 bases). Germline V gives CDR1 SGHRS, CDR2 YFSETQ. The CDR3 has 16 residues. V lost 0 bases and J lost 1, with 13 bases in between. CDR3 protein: CASSLVGGAINYGYTF. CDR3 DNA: TGCGCCAGCAGCTTGGTTGGGGGCGCGATTAACTATGGCTACACCTTC.

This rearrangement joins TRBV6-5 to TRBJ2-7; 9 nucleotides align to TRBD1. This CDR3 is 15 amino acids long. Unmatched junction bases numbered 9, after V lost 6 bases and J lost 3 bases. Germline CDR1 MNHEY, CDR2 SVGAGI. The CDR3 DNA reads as TGTGCCAGCAGACAGCCGGGACAGGGTCTCTACGAGCAGTACTTC. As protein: CASRQPGQGLYEQYF.

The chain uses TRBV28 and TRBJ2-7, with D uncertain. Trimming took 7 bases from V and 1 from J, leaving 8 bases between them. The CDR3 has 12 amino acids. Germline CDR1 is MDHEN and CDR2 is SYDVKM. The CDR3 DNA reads TGTGCCAGCACCGTCGCTTCCTACGAGCAGTACTTC. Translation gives CASTVASYEQYF.

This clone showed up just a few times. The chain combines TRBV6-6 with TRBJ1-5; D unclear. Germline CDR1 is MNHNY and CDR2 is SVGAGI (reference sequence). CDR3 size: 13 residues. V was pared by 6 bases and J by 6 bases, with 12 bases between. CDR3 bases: TGTGCCAGCAGCCAGAAGTCCGGTCAGCCCCAGCATTTT. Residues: CASSQKSGQPQHF.

The DNA of the CDR3 is TGTGCCAGCAGCTTGGTTAGGGGTGACGAGCAGTACTTC. Translating it yields CASSLVRGDEQYF. This rearrangement joins TRBV5-6 to TRBJ2-7; D is perhaps TRBD1 (5 bases). V dropped 0 bases and J dropped 5 bases, with 9 bases sitting between them. CDR3 length: 13 amino acids. Germline V lookup: CDR1 SGHDT, CDR2 YYEEEE.

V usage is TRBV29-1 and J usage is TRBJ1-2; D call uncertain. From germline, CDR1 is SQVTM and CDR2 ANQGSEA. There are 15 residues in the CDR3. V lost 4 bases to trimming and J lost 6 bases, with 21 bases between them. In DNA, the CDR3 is TGCAGCGTTGTGGGTAGGGCGACGAATCGGAATGGCTACACCTTC. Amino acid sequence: CSVVGRATNRNGYTF.

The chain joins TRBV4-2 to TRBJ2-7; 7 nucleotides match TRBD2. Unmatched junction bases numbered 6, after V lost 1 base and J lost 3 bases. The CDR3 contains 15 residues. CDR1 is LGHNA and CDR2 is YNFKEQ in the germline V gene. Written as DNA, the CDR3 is TGTGCCAGCAGCCAAGCGGCGGGAGTAAACTACGAGCAGTACTTC. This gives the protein CASSQAAGVNYEQYF.

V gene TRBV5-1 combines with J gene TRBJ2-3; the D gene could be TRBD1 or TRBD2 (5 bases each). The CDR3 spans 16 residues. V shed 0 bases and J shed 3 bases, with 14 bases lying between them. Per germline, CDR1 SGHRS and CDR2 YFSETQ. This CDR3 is CASSLAAGWGTDTQYF. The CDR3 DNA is TGCGCCAGCAGCTTGGCCGCAGGCTGGGGGACAGATACGCAGTATTTT.

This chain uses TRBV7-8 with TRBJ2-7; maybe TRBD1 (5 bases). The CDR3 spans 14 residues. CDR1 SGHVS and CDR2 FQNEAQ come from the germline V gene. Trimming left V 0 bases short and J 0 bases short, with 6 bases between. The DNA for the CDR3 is TGTGCCAGCAGCTTAGCTACAGGCTCCTACGAGCAGTACTTC. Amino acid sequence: CASSLATGSYEQYF.

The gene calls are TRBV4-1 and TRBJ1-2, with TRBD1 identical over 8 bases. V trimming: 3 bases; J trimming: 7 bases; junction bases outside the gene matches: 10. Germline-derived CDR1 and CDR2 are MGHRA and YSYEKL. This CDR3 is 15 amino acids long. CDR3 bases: TGCGCCAGCAGCCATCAGATGGACAGGGCGGGTGGCTACACCTTC. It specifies CASSHQMDRAGGYTF.

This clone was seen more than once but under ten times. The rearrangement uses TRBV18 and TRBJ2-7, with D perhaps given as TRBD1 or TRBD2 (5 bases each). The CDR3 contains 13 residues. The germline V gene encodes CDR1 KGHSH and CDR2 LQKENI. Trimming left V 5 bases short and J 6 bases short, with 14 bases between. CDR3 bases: TGTGCCAGCTCATGGGAGTCGGGGCGCGAGCAGTACTTC. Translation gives CASSWESGREQYF.

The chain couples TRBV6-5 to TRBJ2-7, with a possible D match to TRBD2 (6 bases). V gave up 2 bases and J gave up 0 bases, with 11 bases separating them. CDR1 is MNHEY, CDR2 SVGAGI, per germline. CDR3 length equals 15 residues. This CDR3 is CASSYGQGGSYEQYF. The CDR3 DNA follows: TGTGCCAGCAGTTACGGGCAGGGAGGCTCCTACGAGCAGTACTTC.

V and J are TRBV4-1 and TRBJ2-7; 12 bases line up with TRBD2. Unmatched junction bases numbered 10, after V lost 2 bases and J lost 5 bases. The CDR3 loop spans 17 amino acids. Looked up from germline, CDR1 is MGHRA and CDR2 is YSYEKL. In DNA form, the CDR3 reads TGCGCCAGCAGCCAACCGACTAGCGGGAGACAGTTCCACGAGCAGTACTTC. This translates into CASSQPTSGRQFHEQYF.

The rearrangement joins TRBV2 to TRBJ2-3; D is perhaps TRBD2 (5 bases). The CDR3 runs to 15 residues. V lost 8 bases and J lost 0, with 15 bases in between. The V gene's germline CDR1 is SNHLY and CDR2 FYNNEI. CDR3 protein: CASRLAASSTDTQYF. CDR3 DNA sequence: TGTGCCAGCCGGCTAGCAGCCTCTAGCACAGATACGCAGTATTTT.